This TCR beta chain was retrieved from a study of siplizumab effects on memory and regulatory T cells. Points from the study as a whole: Siplizumab significantly reduced alloreactive sequences traceable to unstimulated CD4+ memory cells. Unstimulated naive T cells seemed to show more diversity than memory cells did, and they also seemed to be among the major contributors to the alloresponse.

The data were produced by immunoSEQ multiplex PCR, yet TCRdb's version contains in-frame clones alone and is incomplete. The sample contains more than 85,000 clones, under 95% of which appear only once. A remark on this clone: What it recognizes is unknown.

This sequence was found in a human donor in good health. The sequenced material came from Tregs sorted from blood.

The CDR3, as DNA: TGTGCCAGCAGCTTCTATAGCGGAGGGCTCTACGAGCAGTACTTC. Its protein product is CASSFYSGGLYEQYF. The J gene is TRBJ2-7, the V gene TRBV13; TRBD2 might be the D (6 bases). With 3 bases removed from V and 3 bases from J, the gap between germline ends came to 15 bases. CDR1 and CDR2 (germline): PRHDT, FYEKMQ (reference sequence). CDR3 length: 15 amino acids.